This T cell receptor (beta chain) was captured in a study of glioma-infiltrating T cells. Using RNA template, CDR3s of TCR alpha and beta were amplified with iRepertoire arm-PCR. One-step reverse transcription and amplification started from roughly 100-400 ng of tissue mRNA or PBMC total RNA. TCRdb ran MiXCR on the multiplex PCR reads and lists one entry per CDR3 protein. The profile shows under 150,000 distinct CDR3 sequences, under 25% of them singletons. Whole-study results and caveats: Non-neoplastic patients had below-expected tissue-blood divergence, while all gliomas exceeded expectation. CDR3 overlap between tissue and blood was very small.

V shed 4 bases, J shed 2 bases, and the junction held 5 bases outside the gene matches. The CDR3 consists of 15 residues. Per the germline V gene, CDR1 is DFQATT and CDR2 is SNEGSKA (reference sequence). This clonotype was counted at least ten times. The antigen remains undetermined. This chain joins TRBV20-1 and TRBJ2-3, with TRBD2 matching over 11 bases. The sequenced sample was glioma tissue, nonneoplastic brain tissue, or PBMCs (not recorded which). This receptor was identified in a human donor with low-grade glioma or glioblastoma, undergoing nonglioma brain surgery, or in good health (not recorded which). CDR3 sequence reads: CSATGLADHTDTQYF. In DNA form, the CDR3 reads TGCAGTGCTACGGGACTAGCGGACCACACAGATACGCAGTATTTT.